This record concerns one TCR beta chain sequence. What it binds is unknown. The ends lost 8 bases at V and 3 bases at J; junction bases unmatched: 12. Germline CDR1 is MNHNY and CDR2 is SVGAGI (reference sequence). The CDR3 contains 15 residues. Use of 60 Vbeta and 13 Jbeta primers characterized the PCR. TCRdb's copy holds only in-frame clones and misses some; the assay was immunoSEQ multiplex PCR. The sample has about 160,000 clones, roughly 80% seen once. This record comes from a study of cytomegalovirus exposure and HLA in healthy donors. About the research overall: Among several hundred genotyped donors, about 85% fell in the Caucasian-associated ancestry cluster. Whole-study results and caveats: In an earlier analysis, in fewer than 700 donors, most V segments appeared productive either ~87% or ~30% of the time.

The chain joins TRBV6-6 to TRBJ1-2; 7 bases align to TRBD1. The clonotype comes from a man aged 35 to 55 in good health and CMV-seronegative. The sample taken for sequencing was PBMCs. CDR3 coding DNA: TGTGCCAGCGCCAAAGACAGGGTCAAGGACTATGGCTACACCTTC. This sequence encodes CASAKDRVKDYGYTF.